The 2 T cell receptor beta chains presented below share a single source sample, sequenced in a study of sequential checkpoint blockade in melanoma. TCRdb's copy holds only in-frame clones and misses some; the assay was immunoSEQ multiplex PCR. The repertoire has approximately 34,000 clones, 80% to 90% of them found once; the top ten carry less than 6%. Documented treatment: randomized to nivolumab then ipilimumab (arm A) or the reverse (arm B). The material sequenced was CD8+ T cells sorted from blood (inferred from file names), taken from a patient given nivolumab and ipilimumab in sequence. These receptors all come from a human donor with melanoma.

This clone was detected only a few times. V gene TRBV19 combines with J gene TRBJ1-1; possibly TRBD1 for D (6 bases). The CDR3 length is 12 residues. CDR1 and CDR2 from the germline V gene are LNHDA and SQIVND (reference sequence). V lost 6 bases, J lost 8 bases, and 13 bases lay in between. The CDR3 region is CASSPGETEAFF. The DNA for the CDR3 is TGTGCCAGTAGCCCAGGGGAGACCGAAGCTTTCTTT.

The V and J genes are TRBV7-9 and TRBJ2-1; D is undetermined. The V end lost 5 bases, the J end lost 5 bases, and 7 bases lay between the germline ends. The CDR3 extends over 12 amino acids. Germline V gene sequence: CDR1 SEHNR, CDR2 FQNEAQ (reference sequence). CDR3 DNA sequence: TGTGCCAGCAGCCCCTTTGACAATGAGCAGTTCTTC. Translation gives CASSPFDNEQFF.